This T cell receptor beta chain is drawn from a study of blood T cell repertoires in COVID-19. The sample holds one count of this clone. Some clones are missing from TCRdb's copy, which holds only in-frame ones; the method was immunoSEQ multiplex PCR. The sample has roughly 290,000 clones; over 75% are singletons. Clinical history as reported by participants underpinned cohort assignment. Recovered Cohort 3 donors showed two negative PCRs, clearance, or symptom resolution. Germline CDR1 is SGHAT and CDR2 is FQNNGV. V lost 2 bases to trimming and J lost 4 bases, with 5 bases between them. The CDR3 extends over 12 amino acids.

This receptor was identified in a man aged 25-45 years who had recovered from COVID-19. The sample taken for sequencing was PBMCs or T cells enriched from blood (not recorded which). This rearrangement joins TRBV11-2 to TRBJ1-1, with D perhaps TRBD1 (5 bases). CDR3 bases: TGTGCCAGCAGCTTAAGGGGCACTGAAGCTTTCTTT. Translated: CASSLRGTEAFF.